The TCR beta chain under discussion was sequenced for a study of Tregs in tolerant kidney transplant recipients. Looking at the study overall: An approximately 3-day belatacept mixed lymphocyte reaction, sometimes plus 5-day graft donor restimulation, preceded CD4+CD25+CD127- sorting.

Profiling relied on immunoSEQ multiplex PCR, and the TCRdb table lists in-frame clones only, not all of them. The sample shows about 44,000 clones, nearly 97% of them seen only once. The CDR3 has 17 residues. Germline V gives CDR1 SGHRS, CDR2 YFSETQ. With 4 bases clipped from V and 5 bases from J, the junction kept 10 bases outside the gene matches. On this clone: Antigen specificity is unknown.

The study's findings and limits: This study did not directly address biological reproducibility. Tregs expanded with activated donor B cells seemed most donor-specific.

The chain is built from TRBV5-1 and TRBJ2-5, with 14 bases aligning to TRBD2. The specimen sequenced was Tregs from blood cultured with allogeneic cells. The sequence derives from a human donor in good health. CDR3 sequence (DNA): TGCGCCAGCAGCCCGGGGACTAGCGGGAGTTGGGGCGAGACCCAGTACTTC. This codes for CASSPGTSGSWGETQYF.